The 27 T cell receptor beta chains given below trace back to one sample, sequenced in a study of T cells in Graves' hyperthyroidism and ophthalmopathy. TCR beta CDR3 region amplification was performed from RNA transcripts. Initially, a first-round RT-PCR of the TCR CDR3 employed the HTBI primer set. MiXCR, run by TCRdb on the multiplex PCR reads, gives a single entry per CDR3 protein. The table has about 640,000 distinct CDR3 sequences, less than 25% seen once; the top ten hold about 34%. Sequenced material: blood. The origin of the receptors is a man aged 25-45 years with Graves' ophthalmopathy.

This clonotype was counted between two and nine times. The chain joins TRBV30 to TRBJ1-1; no clear D. Germline lookup yields CDR1 GTSNPN and CDR2 SVGIG (reference sequence). This CDR3 comprises 11 residues. Trimming left V 4 bases short and J 4 bases short, with 7 bases between. Here the CDR3 DNA reads TGTGCCTGGAAATTCGGCACTGAAGCTTTCTTT. Protein: CAWKFGTEAFF.

The chain uses TRBV7-9 and TRBJ2-3; 8 bases agree with TRBD2. Germline assignment: CDR1 SEHNR and CDR2 FQNEAQ (reference sequence). The CDR3 is 16 residues long. J gave up 4 bases and V 4 bases, and 10 bases lay outside the gene matches. This CDR3 is CASSSRGGGWSDTQYF. The CDR3 nucleotides read TGTGCCAGCAGCTCCCGGGGGGGCGGGTGGTCAGATACGCAGTATTTT.

The chain uses TRBV5-8 and TRBJ2-7; D is uncertain. The CDR3 is made up of 15 amino acids. CDR1 SGHTS and CDR2 YDEGEE come from the germline V gene. Deletions cut 4 bases from V and 0 bases from J, with 14 bases between. CDR3 region: CASSHTSFSSYEQYF. The CDR3, as DNA: TGTGCCAGCAGCCATACCTCATTTAGCTCCTACGAGCAGTACTTC.

This clonotype has ten or more counts. The chain combines TRBV28 with TRBJ2-7; TRBD2 matches at 7 bases. The germline gives CDR1 MDHEN, CDR2 SYDVKM. V was pared by 6 bases and J by 4 bases, with 12 bases of the junction left unmatched. This CDR3 region has 15 residues. CDR3 sequence: CASSQGEGLGYEQYF. The CDR3 coding sequence is TGTGCCAGCAGCCAAGGGGAGGGCCTAGGATACGAGCAGTACTTC.

This clonotype was counted at least ten times. This sequence joins TRBV6-2 or TRBV6-3 and TRBJ2-7, with 11 bases that match TRBD2. The CDR3 has 18 amino acids. Germline CDR1 MNHEY, CDR2 SVGEGT. Losses at the gene ends were 6 bases for V and 5 bases for J; bases not matched to a gene: 18. The CDR3 here is CASSPSQLAGARRNEQYF. The CDR3 bases are TGTGCCAGCAGCCCTTCTCAACTAGCGGGGGCTAGAAGGAACGAGCAGTACTTC.

V usage is TRBV6-1 and J usage is TRBJ1-1; D perhaps matches TRBD1 (6 bases). Looked up from germline, CDR1 is MNHNS and CDR2 is SASEGT. Trimming cost V 7 bases and J 3 bases, with 24 bases left between them. This CDR3 spans 17 amino acids. The CDR3 sequence is CASMISWGAGVDTEAFF. The CDR3 coding sequence is TGTGCCAGCATGATTTCGTGGGGGGCGGGAGTGGACACTGAAGCTTTCTTT.

This clonotype was observed a few times. The chain joins TRBV7-3 to TRBJ2-1; tentatively, D is TRBD2 (6 bases). The CDR3 is 14 residues long. The V end lost 2 bases, the J end lost 8 bases, and 13 bases lay between the germline ends. In germline, CDR1 is SGHTA, CDR2 FQGTGA. CDR3 protein: CASSLGAGRDEQFF. Here the CDR3 DNA reads TGTGCCAGCAGCTTAGGGGCGGGACGGGATGAGCAGTTCTTC. Filled out from reference TRBV7-3 and TRBJ2-1, the complete variable domain reads GAGVSQTPSNKVTEKGKYVELRCDPISGHTALYWYRQSLGQGPEFLIYFQGTGAADDSGLPNDRFFAVRPEGSVSTLKIQRTERGDSAVYLCASSLGAGRDEQFFGPGTRLTVL.

This clonotype was detected a few times. The chain carries TRBV29-1 and TRBJ2-1; TRBD2 agrees at 13 bases. CDR1 SQVTM and CDR2 ANQGSEA come from the germline V gene. V shed 0 bases, J shed 12 bases, and the junction held 8 bases outside the gene matches. The length of the CDR3 is 15 residues. The CDR3 region is CSVEELAGGPLVQFF. The CDR3, as DNA: TGCAGCGTTGAAGAACTAGCGGGAGGGCCGCTGGTGCAGTTCTTC.

The chain links TRBV20-1 to TRBJ2-7; D is undetermined. Between the trimmed V and J ends, which lost 3 bases and 2 bases, there was a span of 11 bases. The CDR3 is 13 amino acids. CDR1 DFQATT and CDR2 SNEGSKA come from the germline V gene (reference sequence). CDR3: CSARSASTYEQYF. The CDR3 coding sequence is TGCAGTGCTAGGTCCGCTTCCACCTACGAGCAGTACTTC.

The V and J genes are TRBV7-2 and TRBJ2-2; D may be TRBD2 (6 bases). V lost 7 bases to trimming and J lost 6 bases, with 21 bases between them. This CDR3 is 16 amino acids long. CDR1 is SGHTA and CDR2 is FQGNSA in the germline V gene. The CDR3 region is CASTKGVREYSGELFF. The CDR3 nucleotides are TGTGCCAGCACTAAGGGTGTACGGGAGTACTCCGGGGAGCTGTTTTTT.

This clonotype was counted many times. The chain uses TRBV5-1 and TRBJ2-1; D call uncertain. Trimming took off 0 bases at V and 3 bases at J, with 7 bases between the two ends. The CDR3 extends over 14 amino acids. The V gene's germline CDR1 is SGHRS and CDR2 YFSETQ. CDR3 nucleotide sequence: TGCGCCAGCAGCTTGGACGCAGTCTACAATGAGCAGTTCTTC. The encoded protein is CASSLDAVYNEQFF.

This clonotype was seen a handful of times. CDR3 amino acids: CASSWDSGNYGYTF. Here the CDR3 DNA reads TGCGCCAGCAGCTGGGACAGTGGGAACTATGGCTACACCTTC. The V gene is TRBV5-1, the J gene TRBJ1-2; 7 positions agree with TRBD1. CDR1 SGHRS and CDR2 YFSETQ come from the germline V gene. The V gene end was trimmed by 3 bases and the J gene end by 2 bases; junction bases not matched to a gene: 4. The CDR3 length is 14 residues. Based on the CDR3 plus reference TRBV5-1 and TRBJ1-2, the full variable domain is KAGVTQTPRYLIKTRGQQVTLSCSPISGHRSVSWYQQTPGQGLQFLFEYFSETQRNKGNFPGRFSGRQFSNSRSEMNVSTLELGDSALYLCASSWDSGNYGYTFGSGTRLTVV.

V gene TRBV7-3 combines with J gene TRBJ2-1; 8 bases map to TRBD2. CDR1 and CDR2 from the germline V gene are SGHTA and FQGTGA. The CDR3 is 15 amino acids. After removal of 2 bases from V and 9 bases from J, the junction contained 9 bases not matched to a gene. The CDR3 region is CASSLDGTRGSEQFF. The CDR3 DNA sequence: TGTGCCAGCAGCTTAGATGGGACTAGAGGAAGTGAGCAGTTCTTC.

This clonotype was observed many times. The V and J genes are TRBV5-1 and TRBJ2-1, with D maybe TRBD1 (5 bases). V lost 0 bases, J lost 7 bases, and 8 bases lay in between. The CDR3 runs 13 residues. Germline V gives CDR1 SGHRS, CDR2 YFSETQ. The DNA of the CDR3 is TGCGCCAGCAGCTTGGGACAGATTAATGAGCAGTTCTTC. This translates into CASSLGQINEQFF.

The chain carries TRBV20-1 and TRBJ1-5; 7 bases agree with TRBD1. V dropped 0 bases and J dropped 3; count of bases not matched to a gene: 2. This CDR3 spans 14 amino acids. Germline V gene lookup returns CDR1 DFQATT and CDR2 SNEGSKA (reference sequence). CDR3 DNA: TGCAGTGCTAGAGATGGGACAGTCAATCAGCCCCAGCATTTT. Translation: CSARDGTVNQPQHF.

With regard to this clonotype: At one boundary the junction diverges from the germline segment, which might be a read error. The chain combines TRBV12-3 or TRBV12-4 with TRBJ2-5; D is undetermined. The CDR3 consists of 15 residues. The CDR3 loop is CASSWASPSQGTQYF. The CDR3 bases are TGTGCCAGCAGCTGGGCCTCGCCATCCCAAGGGACCCAGTACTTC.

This clonotype was recorded once. This sequence joins TRBV24-1 and TRBJ2-1; the D gene is possibly TRBD2 (6 bases). Trimming shortened V by 6 bases and J by 4 bases, and 18 bases separated the two germline ends. The germline CDR1 and CDR2 sequences are KGHDR and SFDVKD. The CDR3 is 16 amino acids. In DNA form, the CDR3 reads TGTGCCACCAGTCCACTGACCGGGACTGGTTACAATGAGCAGTTCTTC. Its protein is CATSPLTGTGYNEQFF.

This clonotype was observed at least ten times. The rearrangement links TRBV28 to TRBJ2-7; 7 positions match TRBD1. Trimming took 3 bases from V and 2 from J; bases not matched to a gene: 10. The CDR3 extends over 16 amino acids. Germline V lookup: CDR1 MDHEN, CDR2 SYDVKM. CDR3 residues: CASSFTRTGTPYEQYF. The CDR3 DNA reads TGTGCCAGCAGTTTCACCCGGACAGGAACCCCCTACGAGCAGTACTTC.

This clonotype has more than one count but fewer than ten. The rearrangement joins TRBV20-1 to TRBJ2-7, with D perhaps TRBD1 (6 bases). Germline V lookup: CDR1 DFQATT, CDR2 SNEGSKA (reference sequence). Trimming pared 4 bases from V and 1 base from J, leaving 20 bases between. The length of the CDR3 is 16 residues. CDR3 protein: CSANAIRGPSSYEQYF. The DNA of the CDR3 is TGCAGTGCTAATGCGATCAGGGGCCCGTCTTCCTACGAGCAGTACTTC.

The chain combines TRBV29-1 with TRBJ1-1; D gene ambiguous. Germline CDR1 reads SQVTM; CDR2 reads ANQGSEA. This CDR3 region has 11 residues. The V and J ends lost 7 bases and 1 base respectively, with 7 bases between them. DNA of the CDR3: TGCAGCGCCGGCCCGAACACTGAAGCTTTCTTT. Translated: CSAGPNTEAFF.

The sample holds many counts of this clonotype. This chain uses TRBV12-3 or TRBV12-4 with TRBJ2-5, with a weak D call TRBD2 (5 bases). This CDR3 is built from 13 residues. Trimming took off 6 bases at V and 9 bases at J, with 17 bases between the two ends. The DNA for the CDR3 is TGTGCCAGCAGCTCTCCCTCCAATAGCGCCCAGTACTTC. Translated, it gives CASSSPSNSAQYF.

CDR3 sequence: CASTHSGRKNTGELFF. DNA of the CDR3: TGTGCCAGTACACATAGCGGGAGGAAGAACACCGGGGAGCTGTTTTTT. This sequence joins TRBV19 and TRBJ2-2; TRBD2 aligns across 10 bases. The CDR3 has 16 amino acids. Per the germline V gene, CDR1 is LNHDA and CDR2 is SQIVND (reference sequence). Trimming cost V 7 bases and J 1 base; bases outside gene matches: 6.

This clonotype was picked up many times. The genes are TRBV24-1 and TRBJ1-5; D is undetermined. The CDR3 is made up of 13 amino acids. V was shortened by 5 bases and J by 1 base, with 5 bases between the two germline ends. Germline-derived CDR1 and CDR2 are KGHDR and SFDVKD. Here the CDR3 DNA reads TGTGCCACCAGTGTAGGGAGCAATCAGCCCCAGCATTTT. Translating it yields CATSVGSNQPQHF.

This clonotype appeared a few times. The chain couples TRBV9 to TRBJ1-4, with TRBD1 matching over 9 bases. CDR3 length: 15 residues. Germline V gene sequence: CDR1 SGDLS, CDR2 YYNGEE. Germline trimming cut 4 bases from V and 8 bases from J; bases unmatched to any gene: 9. The DNA for the CDR3 is TGTGCCAGCAGCTCAACCGGGACAGGGACGGAAAAACTGTTTTTT. Amino acids: CASSSTGTGTEKLFF.

The chain couples TRBV13 to TRBJ2-7; a possible D gene is TRBD2 (5 bases). Germline V gene lookup returns CDR1 PRHDT and CDR2 FYEKMQ (reference sequence). This CDR3 is 12 amino acids long. The V end lost 5 bases, the J end lost 1 base, and 6 bases lay between the germline ends. In DNA, the CDR3 is TGTGCCAGCAGCACTAGATCCTACGAGCAGTACTTC. Its protein is CASSTRSYEQYF.

This clonotype turned up a few times. V is TRBV5-8 and J is TRBJ2-1; D is ambiguous. This CDR3 region has 14 residues. In germline, CDR1 is SGHTS, CDR2 YDEGEE. V was cut by 4 bases and J by 1 base, with 9 bases left in between. The CDR3 is CASSRLVSYNEQFF. CDR3 sequence (DNA): TGTGCCAGCAGCCGGCTAGTGTCCTACAATGAGCAGTTCTTC.

This clonotype has more than one count but fewer than ten. The rearrangement uses TRBV27 and TRBJ1-5; D possibly corresponds to TRBD1 (6 bases). The CDR3 extends over 13 amino acids. Trimming removed 3 bases from V and 6 bases from J, with 9 bases in between. CDR1 MNHEY and CDR2 SMNVEV come from the germline V gene (reference sequence). DNA for the CDR3: TGTGCCAGCAGTTTCCAGGGGAGTCAGCCCCAGCATTTT. Its protein is CASSFQGSQPQHF.